This TCR beta chain originates from a study of response to subunit inactivated influenza vaccine. This clonotype has just a few counts. The antigen remains undetermined. Study-wide findings and caveats: Authors suggested each seasonal flu vaccination may recruit only limited numbers of new T cells.

TCRdb analysed the RT-PCR reads with MiXCR anew, one entry per CDR3 protein. This sample has around 480,000 distinct CDR3 sequences, with approximately 15% found just once. The receptor was derived from a man aged 50-75 years who received an inactivated influenza vaccine. The sample here was CD4+ T cells sorted from PBMCs, taken less than 25 months after vaccination.

CDR3 in amino acids: CSVQGTGNTEAFF. The CDR3 DNA follows: TGCAGCGTACAGGGGACCGGGAACACTGAAGCTTTCTTT. V is TRBV29-1 and J is TRBJ1-1; TRBD1 matches 7 bases. This CDR3 comprises 13 residues. With 6 bases clipped from V and 1 base from J, the junction kept 5 bases outside the gene matches. Germline CDR1 SQVTM, CDR2 ANQGSEA.